This TCR beta chain was retrieved from a study of blood T cell repertoires in COVID-19. Study information: The United States, Italy and Spain provided the acute and convalescent COVID-19 samples. The cDNA or gDNA used as material had been derived from T cells, B-cell-depleted T cells, or PBMCs.

Note on this clone: At one end the junction does not follow the germline gene, possibly because of a read error.

The CDR3 consists of 13 residues. Germline lookup yields CDR1 SNHLY and CDR2 FYNNEI. Generated by immunoSEQ multiplex PCR, the TCRdb table keeps only in-frame clones and is missing some. Among fewer than 250,000 clones listed, roughly 83% were seen once. Living in 24 US areas, the participants were between 18 and 89 years of age. Recovered participants had two consecutive negative NP/OP PCR tests, healthcare professional clearance, or symptom resolution. Sequencing used PBMCs or T cells enriched from blood (not recorded which). The clonotype was recovered from a woman in her fifties or sixties who had recovered from COVID-19. The chain uses TRBV2 and TRBJ1-1, with D uncertain. The CDR3 DNA sequence: TGTGCCAGCAGTGATAGGAGGCTTTCTGACGCTTTCTTT. Encoded protein: CASSDRRLSDAFF.